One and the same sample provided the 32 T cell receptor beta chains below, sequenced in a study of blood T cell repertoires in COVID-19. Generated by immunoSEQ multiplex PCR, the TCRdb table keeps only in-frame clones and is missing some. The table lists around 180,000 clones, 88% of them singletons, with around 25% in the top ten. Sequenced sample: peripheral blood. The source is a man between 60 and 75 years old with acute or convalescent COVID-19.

CDR3 residues: CASSVGTAKLYGYTF. CDR3 nucleotides: TGTGCCAGCAGCGTAGGAACAGCCAAATTATATGGCTACACCTTC. The chain carries TRBV9 and TRBJ1-2; D remains unclear. The CDR3 has 15 residues. Trimming stripped 0 bases from V and 5 bases from J, with 14 bases between. The germline V gene encodes CDR1 SGDLS and CDR2 YYNGEE.

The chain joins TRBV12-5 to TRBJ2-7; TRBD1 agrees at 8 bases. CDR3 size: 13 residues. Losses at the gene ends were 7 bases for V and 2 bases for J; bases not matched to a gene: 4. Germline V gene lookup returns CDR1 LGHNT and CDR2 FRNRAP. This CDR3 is CASAETGAYEQYV. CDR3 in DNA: TGTGCTAGTGCCGAGACAGGGGCCTACGAGCAGTACGTC.

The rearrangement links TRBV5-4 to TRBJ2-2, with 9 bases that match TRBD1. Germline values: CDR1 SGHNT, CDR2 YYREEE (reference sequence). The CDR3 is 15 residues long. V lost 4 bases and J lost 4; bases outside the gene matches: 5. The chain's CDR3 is CASSLRTGVTGELFF. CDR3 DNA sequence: TGTGCCAGCAGCCTGAGGACAGGGGTCACCGGGGAGCTGTTTTTT.

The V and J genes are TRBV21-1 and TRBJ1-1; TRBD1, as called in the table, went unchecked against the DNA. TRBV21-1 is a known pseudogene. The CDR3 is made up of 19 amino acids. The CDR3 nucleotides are TGTGCCAGCAGCAAAGAGCAGGGGCCCCACTTCCCTAAGAACACTGAAGCTTTCTTT. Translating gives CASSKEQGPHFPKNTEAFF.

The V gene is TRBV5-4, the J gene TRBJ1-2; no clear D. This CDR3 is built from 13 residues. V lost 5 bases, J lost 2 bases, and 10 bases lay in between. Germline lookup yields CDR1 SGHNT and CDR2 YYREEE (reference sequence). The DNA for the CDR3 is TGTGCCAGCAGTCCTGACGGGAACTATGGCTACACCTTC. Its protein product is CASSPDGNYGYTF.

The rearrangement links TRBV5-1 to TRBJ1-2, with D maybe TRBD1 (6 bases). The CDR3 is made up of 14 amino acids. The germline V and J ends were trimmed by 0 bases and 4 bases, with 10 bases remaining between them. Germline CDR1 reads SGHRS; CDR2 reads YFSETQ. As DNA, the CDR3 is TGCGCCAGCAGCTTGGTTGGGGACACCTATGGCTACACCTTC. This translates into CASSLVGDTYGYTF.

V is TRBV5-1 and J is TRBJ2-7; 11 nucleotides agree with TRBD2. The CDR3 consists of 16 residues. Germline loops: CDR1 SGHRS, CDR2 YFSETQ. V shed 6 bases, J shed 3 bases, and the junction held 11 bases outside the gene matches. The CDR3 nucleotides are TGCGCCAGCACTTGGGCTGAGGGACTAGCGGACTACGAGCAGTACTTC. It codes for CASTWAEGLADYEQYF. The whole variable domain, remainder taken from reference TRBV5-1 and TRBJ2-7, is KAGVTQTPRYLIKTRGQQVTLSCSPISGHRSVSWYQQTPGQGLQFLFEYFSETQRNKGNFPGRFSGRQFSNSRSEMNVSTLELGDSALYLCASTWAEGLADYEQYFGPGTRLTVT.

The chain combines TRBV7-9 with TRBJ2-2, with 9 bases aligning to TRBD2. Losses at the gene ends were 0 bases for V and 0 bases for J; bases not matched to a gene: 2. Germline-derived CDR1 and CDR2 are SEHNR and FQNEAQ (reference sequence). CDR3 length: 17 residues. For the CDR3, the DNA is TGTGCCAGCAGCTTAGCTAGCGGGGGCTCGAACACCGGGGAGCTGTTTTTT. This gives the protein CASSLASGGSNTGELFF.

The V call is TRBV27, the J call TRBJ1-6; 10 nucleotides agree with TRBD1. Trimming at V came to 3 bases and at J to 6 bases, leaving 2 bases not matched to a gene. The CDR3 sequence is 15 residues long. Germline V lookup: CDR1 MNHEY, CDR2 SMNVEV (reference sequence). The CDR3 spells CASSFGDRGNSPLHF. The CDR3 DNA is TGTGCCAGCAGTTTCGGGGACAGGGGTAATTCACCCCTCCACTTT.

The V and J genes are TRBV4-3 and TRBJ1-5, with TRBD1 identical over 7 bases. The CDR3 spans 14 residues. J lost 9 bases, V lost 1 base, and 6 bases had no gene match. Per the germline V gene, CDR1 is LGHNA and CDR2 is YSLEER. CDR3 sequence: CASSQGTGAWPQHF. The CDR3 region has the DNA TGCGCCAGCAGCCAAGGTACAGGGGCCTGGCCCCAGCATTTT.

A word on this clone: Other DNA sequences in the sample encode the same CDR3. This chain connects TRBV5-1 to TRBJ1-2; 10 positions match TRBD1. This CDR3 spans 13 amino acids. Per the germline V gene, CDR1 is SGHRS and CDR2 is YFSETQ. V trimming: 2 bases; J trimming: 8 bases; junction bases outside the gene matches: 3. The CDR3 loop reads CASSFGTGDGYTF. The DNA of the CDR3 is TGCGCCAGCAGCTTCGGGACAGGGGACGGCTACACCTTC.

In DNA, the CDR3 is TGCGCCAGCAGCTTCGACAGCCAAGAGACCCAGTACTTC. Amino acid sequence: CASSFDSQETQYF. The chain employs TRBV5-1 and TRBJ2-5; possibly TRBD1 for D (5 bases). V was shortened by 2 bases and J by 1 base, with 6 bases between the two germline ends. There are 13 residues in the CDR3. Germline V gene data show CDR1 as SGHRS and CDR2 as YFSETQ.

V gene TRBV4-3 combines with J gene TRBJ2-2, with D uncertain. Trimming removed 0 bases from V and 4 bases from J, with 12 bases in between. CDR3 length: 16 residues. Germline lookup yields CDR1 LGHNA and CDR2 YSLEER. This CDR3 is CASSQEVGAITGELFF. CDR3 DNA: TGCGCCAGCAGCCAAGAGGTCGGAGCGATCACCGGGGAGCTGTTTTTT.

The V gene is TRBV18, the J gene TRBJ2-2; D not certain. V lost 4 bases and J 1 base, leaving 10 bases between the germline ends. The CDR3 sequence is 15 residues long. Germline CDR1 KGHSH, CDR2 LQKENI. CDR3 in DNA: TGTGCCAGCTCACGCCTTGCAGGGAACACCGGGGAGCTGTTTTTT. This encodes CASSRLAGNTGELFF.

The CDR3 sequence is CASSVERLDRGFTGELFF. The DNA for the CDR3 is TGTGCCAGCAGTGTCGAAAGGTTGGACAGGGGCTTCACCGGGGAGCTGTTTTTT. The gene calls are TRBV2 and TRBJ2-2, with 9 nucleotides matching TRBD1. CDR3 length: 18 amino acids. Trimming cost V 4 bases and J 4 bases; bases outside gene matches: 13. The germline CDR1 and CDR2 sequences are SNHLY and FYNNEI. Full variable domain (outside the CDR3, taken from reference TRBV2 and TRBJ2-2): EPEVTQTPSHQVTQMGQEVILRCVPISNHLYFYWYRQILGQKVEFLVSFYNNEISEKSEIFDDQFSVERPDGSNFTLKIRSTKLEDSAMYFCASSVERLDRGFTGELFFGEGSRLTVL.

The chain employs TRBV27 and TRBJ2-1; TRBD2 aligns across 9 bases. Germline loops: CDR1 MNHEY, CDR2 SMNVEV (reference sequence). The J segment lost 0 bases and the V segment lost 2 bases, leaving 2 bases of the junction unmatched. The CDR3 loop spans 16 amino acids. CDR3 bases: TGTGCCAGCAGTTTACTAGCGGGAAGCTCCTACAATGAGCAGTTCTTC. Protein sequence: CASSLLAGSSYNEQFF.

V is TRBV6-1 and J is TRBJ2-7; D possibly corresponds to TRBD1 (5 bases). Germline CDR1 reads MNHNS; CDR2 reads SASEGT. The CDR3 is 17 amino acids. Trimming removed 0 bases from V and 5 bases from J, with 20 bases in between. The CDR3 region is CASSEAGLVGVRNEQYV. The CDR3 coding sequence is TGTGCCAGCAGTGAAGCGGGGTTGGTAGGGGTCAGGAACGAGCAGTACGTC.

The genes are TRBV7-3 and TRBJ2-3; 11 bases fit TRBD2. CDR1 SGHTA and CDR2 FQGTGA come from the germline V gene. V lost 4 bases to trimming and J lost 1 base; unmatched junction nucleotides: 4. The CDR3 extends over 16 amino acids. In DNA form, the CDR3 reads TGTGCCAGCAGCTCCCTAGCGGGGGGCCGCACAGATACGCAGTATTTT. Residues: CASSSLAGGRTDTQYF.

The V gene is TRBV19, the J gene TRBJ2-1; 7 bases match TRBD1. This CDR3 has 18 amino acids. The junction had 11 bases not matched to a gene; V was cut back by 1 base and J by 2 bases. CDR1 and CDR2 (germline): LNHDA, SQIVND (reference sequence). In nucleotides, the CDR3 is TGTGCCAGTAGTATAGTGGGCCAGGGGGTAGGCCCCTACAATGAGCAGTTCTTC. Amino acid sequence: CASSIVGQGVGPYNEQFF.

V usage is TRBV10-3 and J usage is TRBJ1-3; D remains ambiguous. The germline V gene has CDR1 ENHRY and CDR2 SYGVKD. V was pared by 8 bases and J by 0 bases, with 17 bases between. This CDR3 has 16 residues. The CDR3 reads CAIAPERSFSGNTIYF. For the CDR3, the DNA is TGTGCCATCGCCCCCGAACGGAGCTTCTCTGGAAACACCATATATTTT.

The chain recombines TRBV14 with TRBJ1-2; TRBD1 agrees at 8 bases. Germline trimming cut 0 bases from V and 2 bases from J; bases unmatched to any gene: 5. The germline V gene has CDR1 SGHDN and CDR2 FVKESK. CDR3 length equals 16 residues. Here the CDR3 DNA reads TGTGCCAGCAGCCAAGATTGGGGACAGGAGAACTATGGCTACACCTTC. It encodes CASSQDWGQENYGYTF. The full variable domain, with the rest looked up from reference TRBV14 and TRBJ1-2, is EAGVTQFPSHSVIEKGQTVTLRCDPISGHDNLYWYRRVMGKEIKFLLHFVKESKQDESGMPNNRFLAERTGGTYSTLKVQPAELEDSGVYFCASSQDWGQENYGYTFGSGTRLTVV.

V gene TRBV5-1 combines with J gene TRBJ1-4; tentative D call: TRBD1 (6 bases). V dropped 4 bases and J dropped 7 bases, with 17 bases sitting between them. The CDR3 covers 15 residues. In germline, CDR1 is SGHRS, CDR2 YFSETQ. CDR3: CASSTDGGAGEKLFF. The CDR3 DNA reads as TGCGCCAGCAGCACCGACGGGGGGGCAGGTGAAAAACTGTTTTTT.

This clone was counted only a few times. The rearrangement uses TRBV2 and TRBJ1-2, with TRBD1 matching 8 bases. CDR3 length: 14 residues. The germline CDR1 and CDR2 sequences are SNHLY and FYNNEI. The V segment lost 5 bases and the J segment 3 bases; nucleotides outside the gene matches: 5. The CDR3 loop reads CASSPDRADYGYTF. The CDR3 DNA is TGTGCCAGCAGTCCGGACAGGGCCGACTATGGCTACACCTTC.

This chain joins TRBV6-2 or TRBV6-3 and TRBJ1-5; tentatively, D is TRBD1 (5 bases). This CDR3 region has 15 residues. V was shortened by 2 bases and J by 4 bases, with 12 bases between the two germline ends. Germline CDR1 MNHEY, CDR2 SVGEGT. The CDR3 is CASSYLPGGNQPQHF. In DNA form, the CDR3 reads TGTGCCAGCAGTTACCTCCCGGGGGGGAATCAGCCCCAGCATTTT.

CDR3: CATSGGLSYNEQFF. The CDR3 coding sequence is TGTGCCACCAGTGGGGGACTCTCCTACAATGAGCAGTTCTTC. J is TRBJ2-1 and V is TRBV24-1; TRBD2 is a possible D gene (6 bases). Trimming removed 5 bases at V and 0 bases at J, with 7 bases between. The CDR3 extends over 14 amino acids. The germline CDR1 and CDR2 sequences are KGHDR and SFDVKD.

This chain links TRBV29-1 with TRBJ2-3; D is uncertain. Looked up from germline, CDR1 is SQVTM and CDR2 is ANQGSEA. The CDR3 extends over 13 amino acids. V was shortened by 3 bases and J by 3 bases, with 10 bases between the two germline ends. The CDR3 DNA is TGCAGCGTTGAGGGCTCATTTACAGATACGCAGTATTTT. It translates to CSVEGSFTDTQYF.

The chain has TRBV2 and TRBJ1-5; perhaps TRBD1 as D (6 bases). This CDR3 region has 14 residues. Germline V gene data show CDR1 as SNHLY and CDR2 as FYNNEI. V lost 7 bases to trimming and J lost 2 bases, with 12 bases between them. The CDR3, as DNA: TGTGCCAGCATTGGGCCAGGGGGCAATCAGCCCCAGCATTTT. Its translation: CASIGPGGNQPQHF.

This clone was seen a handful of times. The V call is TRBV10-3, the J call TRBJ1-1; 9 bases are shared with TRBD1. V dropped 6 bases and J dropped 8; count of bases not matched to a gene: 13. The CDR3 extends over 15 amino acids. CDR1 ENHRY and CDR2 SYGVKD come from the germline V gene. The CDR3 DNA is TGTGCCATCAGCCCAAGGACAGGGGCTAACCCCGAAGCTTTCTTT. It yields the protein CAISPRTGANPEAFF.

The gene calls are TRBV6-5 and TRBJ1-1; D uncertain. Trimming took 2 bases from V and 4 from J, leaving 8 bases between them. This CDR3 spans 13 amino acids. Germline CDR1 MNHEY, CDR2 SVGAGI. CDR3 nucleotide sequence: TGTGCCAGCAGTTACGACTCCTTCACTGAAGCTTTCTTT. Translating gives CASSYDSFTEAFF.

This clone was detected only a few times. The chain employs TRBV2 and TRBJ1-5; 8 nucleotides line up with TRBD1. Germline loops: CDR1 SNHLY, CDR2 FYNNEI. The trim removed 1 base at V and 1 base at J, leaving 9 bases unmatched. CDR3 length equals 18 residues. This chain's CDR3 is CASSEEYQGASSNQPQHF. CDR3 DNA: TGTGCCAGCAGTGAAGAATATCAGGGGGCATCCAGCAATCAGCCCCAGCATTTT.

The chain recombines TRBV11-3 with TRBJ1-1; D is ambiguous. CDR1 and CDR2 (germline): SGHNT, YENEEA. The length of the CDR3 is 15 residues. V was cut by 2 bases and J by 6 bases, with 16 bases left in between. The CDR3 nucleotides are TGTGCCAGCAGCTTATTGGGAGCCGGAACGGCTGAAGCTTTCTTT. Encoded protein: CASSLLGAGTAEAFF.

The CDR3 coding sequence is TGTGCCAGCAGCTTTGGCCGTAAAATGAACACTGAAGCTTTCTTT. It is translated as CASSFGRKMNTEAFF. The J gene is TRBJ1-1, the V gene TRBV5-6; D is unresolved. V was cut by 2 bases and J by 0 bases, with 11 bases left in between. The CDR3 has 15 residues. Germline V CDR1 and CDR2: SGHDT, YYEEEE.